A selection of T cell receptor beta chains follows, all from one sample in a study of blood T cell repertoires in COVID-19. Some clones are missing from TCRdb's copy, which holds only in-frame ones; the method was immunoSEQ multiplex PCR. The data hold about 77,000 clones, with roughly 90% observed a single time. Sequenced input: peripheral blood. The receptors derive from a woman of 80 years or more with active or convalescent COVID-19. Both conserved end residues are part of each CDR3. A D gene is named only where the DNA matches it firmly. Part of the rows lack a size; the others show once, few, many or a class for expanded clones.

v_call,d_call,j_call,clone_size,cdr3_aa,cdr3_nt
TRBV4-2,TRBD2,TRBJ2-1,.,CASRTTSAGSYNEQFF,TGTGCCAGCAGGACGACTAGCGCCGGGTCCTACAATGAGCAGTTCTTC
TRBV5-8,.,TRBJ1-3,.,CASSYFRGSGNTIYF,TGTGCCAGCAGCTACTTTCGAGGCTCTGGAAACACCATATATTTT
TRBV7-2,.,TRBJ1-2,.,CASSPRRYGYTF,TGTGCCAGCAGCCCAAGGAGGTATGGCTACACCTTC
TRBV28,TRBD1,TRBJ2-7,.,CASSLTGLVYEQYF,TGTGCCAGCAGTTTGACAGGGTTGGTCTACGAGCAGTACTTC
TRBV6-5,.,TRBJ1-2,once,CAIKSIGMNYGYTF,TGTGCCATCAAGTCAATCGGGATGAACTATGGCTACACCTTC
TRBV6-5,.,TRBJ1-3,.,CASSYRGLSGNTIYF,TGTGCCAGCAGTTACAGGGGACTCTCTGGAAACACCATATATTTT
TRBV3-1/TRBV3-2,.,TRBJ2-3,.,CASSQGEGVADTQYF,TGTGCCAGCAGCCAAGGGGAGGGGGTGGCAGATACGCAGTATTTT
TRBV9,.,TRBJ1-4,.,CASSVGGKGNEKLFF,TGTGCCAGCAGCGTAGGGGGCAAGGGTAATGAAAAACTGTTTTTT
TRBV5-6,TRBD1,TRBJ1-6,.,CASSLGTGLSPLHF,TGTGCCAGCAGCTTGGGGACAGGGCTTTCACCCCTCCACTTT
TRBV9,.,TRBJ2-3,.,CASSVSSTDTQYF,TGTGCCAGCAGCGTTAGCAGCACAGATACGCAGTATTTT
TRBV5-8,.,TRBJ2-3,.,CASSLDGATNTDTQYF,TGTGCCAGCAGCTTGGATGGAGCTACTAACACAGATACGCAGTATTTT
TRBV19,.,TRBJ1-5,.,CASSTSGGGYSNQPQHF,TGTGCCAGTAGTACCTCCGGGGGGGGGTATAGCAATCAGCCCCAGCATTTT
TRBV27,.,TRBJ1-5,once,CASSFQDQPQHF,TGTGCCAGCAGTTTCCAGGATCAGCCCCAGCATTTT
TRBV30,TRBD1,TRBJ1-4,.,CATGQGSNEKLFF,TGTGCCACGGGACAGGGAAGTAATGAAAAACTGTTTTTT
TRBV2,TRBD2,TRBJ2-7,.,CASTLSGTRHYEQYF,TGTGCCAGCACTTTATCCGGGACTAGACACTACGAGCAGTACTTC
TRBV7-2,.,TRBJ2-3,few,CASSSRTRGADTQYF,TGTGCCAGCAGCTCTCGGACCAGGGGGGCAGATACGCAGTATTTT
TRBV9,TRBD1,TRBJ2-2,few,CASSVVGQGNTGELFF,TGTGCCAGCAGCGTAGTGGGACAGGGGAACACCGGGGAGCTGTTTTTT
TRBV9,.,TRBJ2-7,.,CASSVGTGISYEQYF,TGTGCCAGCAGCGTAGGAACCGGTATCTCCTACGAGCAGTACTTC
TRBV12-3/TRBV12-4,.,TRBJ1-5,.,CASSGETVQPQHF,TGTGCCAGCAGTGGTGAGACAGTTCAGCCCCAGCATTTT
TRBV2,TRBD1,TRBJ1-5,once,CASSEQGGGNQPQHF,TGTGCCAGCAGCGAACAGGGGGGAGGCAATCAGCCCCAGCATTTT
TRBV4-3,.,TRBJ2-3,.,CASSLSGTFRTDTQYF,TGCGCCAGCAGCCTCTCCGGGACATTCCGCACAGATACGCAGTATTTT
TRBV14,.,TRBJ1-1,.,CASSQGRRAEAFF,TGTGCCAGCAGCCAAGGGAGGAGGGCAGAAGCTTTCTTT
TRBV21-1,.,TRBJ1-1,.,CAPKAGGKAFF,TGTGCCCCAAAGGCAGGGGGCAAAGCTTTCTTT
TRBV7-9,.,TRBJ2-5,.,CASSLVHSGETQYF,TGTGCCAGCAGCTTAGTGCACAGTGGCGAGACCCAGTACTTC
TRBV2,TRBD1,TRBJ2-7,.,CASCRDSSYEQYF,TGTGCCAGCTGCCGGGACAGCTCCTACGAGCAGTACTTC
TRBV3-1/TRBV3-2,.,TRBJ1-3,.,CASSPMGGWSSGNTIYF,TGTGCCAGCAGCCCCATGGGGGGGTGGAGCTCTGGAAACACCATATATTTT
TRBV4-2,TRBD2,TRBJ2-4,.,CASSQDGTSGGAKNIQYF,TGTGCCAGCAGCCAAGATGGCACGAGCGGGGGGGCCAAAAACATTCAGTACTTC
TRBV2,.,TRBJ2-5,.,CASSGQGIKETQYF,TGTGCCAGCAGTGGGCAGGGGATCAAAGAGACCCAGTACTTC
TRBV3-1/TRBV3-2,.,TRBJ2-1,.,CASSKAPQGKTYNEQFF,TGTGCCAGCAGCAAAGCCCCCCAGGGAAAAACCTACAATGAGCAGTTCTTC
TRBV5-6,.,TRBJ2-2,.,CASSVLASTGELFF,TGTGCCAGCAGCGTGCTAGCGAGCACCGGGGAGCTGTTTTTT
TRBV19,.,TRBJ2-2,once,CASTPQGGTNTGELFF,TGTGCCAGTACCCCCCAGGGCGGGACTAACACCGGGGAGCTGTTTTTT
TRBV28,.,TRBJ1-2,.,CASSFGRAPGYGYTF,TGTGCCAGCAGTTTTGGGAGGGCGCCGGGCTATGGCTACACCTTC
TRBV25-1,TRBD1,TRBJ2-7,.,CASSEGSTGVEQYF,TGTGCCAGCAGTGAAGGGAGTACAGGGGTCGAGCAGTACTTC
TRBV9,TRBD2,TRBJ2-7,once,CASSVDSVGLAGDYEQYF,TGTGCCAGCAGCGTAGATTCTGTAGGACTAGCGGGGGATTACGAGCAGTACTTC
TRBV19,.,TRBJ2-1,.,CASSSRGISYNEQFF,TGTGCCAGTAGTTCCCGGGGGATCTCCTACAATGAGCAGTTCTTC